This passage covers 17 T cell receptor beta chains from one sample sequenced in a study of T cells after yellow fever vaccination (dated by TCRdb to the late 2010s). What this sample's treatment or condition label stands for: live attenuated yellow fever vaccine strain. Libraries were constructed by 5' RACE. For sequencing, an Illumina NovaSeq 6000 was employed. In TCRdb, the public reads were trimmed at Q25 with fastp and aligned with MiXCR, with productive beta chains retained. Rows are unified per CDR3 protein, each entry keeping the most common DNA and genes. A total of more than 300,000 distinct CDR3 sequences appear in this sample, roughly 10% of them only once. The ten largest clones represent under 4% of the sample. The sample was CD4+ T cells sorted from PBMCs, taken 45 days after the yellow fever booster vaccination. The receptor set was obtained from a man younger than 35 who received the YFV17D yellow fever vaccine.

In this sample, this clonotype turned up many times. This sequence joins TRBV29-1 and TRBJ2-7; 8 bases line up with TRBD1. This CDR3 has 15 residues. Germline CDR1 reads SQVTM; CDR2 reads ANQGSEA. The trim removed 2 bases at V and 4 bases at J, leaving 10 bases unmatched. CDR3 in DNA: TGCAGCGTTGAAATACCCGGACAGGGCCGATACGAGCAGTACTTC. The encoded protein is CSVEIPGQGRYEQYF.

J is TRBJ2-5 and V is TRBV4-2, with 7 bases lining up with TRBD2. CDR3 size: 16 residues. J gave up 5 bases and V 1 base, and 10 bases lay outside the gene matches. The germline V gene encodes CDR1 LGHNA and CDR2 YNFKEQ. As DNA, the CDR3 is TGTGCCAGCAGCCAAGGCCGCCCGGGGGGAGGGGAGACCCAGTACTTC. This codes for CASSQGRPGGGETQYF.

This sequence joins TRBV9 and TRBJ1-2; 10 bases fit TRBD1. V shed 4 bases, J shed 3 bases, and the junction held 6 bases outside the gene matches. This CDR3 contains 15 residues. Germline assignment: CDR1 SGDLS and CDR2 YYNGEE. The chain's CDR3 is CASSLRTGGDYGYTF. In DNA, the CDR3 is TGTGCCAGCAGCCTCCGGACAGGGGGTGACTATGGCTACACCTTC.

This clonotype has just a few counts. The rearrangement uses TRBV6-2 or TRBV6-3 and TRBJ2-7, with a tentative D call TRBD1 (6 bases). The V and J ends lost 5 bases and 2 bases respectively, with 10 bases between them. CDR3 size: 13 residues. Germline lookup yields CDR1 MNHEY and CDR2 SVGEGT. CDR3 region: CASSRQDTYEQYV. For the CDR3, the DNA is TGTGCCAGCAGTCGACAGGATACCTACGAGCAGTACGTC.

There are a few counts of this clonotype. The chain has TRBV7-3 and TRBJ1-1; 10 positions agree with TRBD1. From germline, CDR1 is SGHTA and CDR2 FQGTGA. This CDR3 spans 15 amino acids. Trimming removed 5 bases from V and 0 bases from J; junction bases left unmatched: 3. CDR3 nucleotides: TGTGCCAGCAGCAAGGGACAGGGGATGAACACTGAAGCTTTCTTT. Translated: CASSKGQGMNTEAFF.

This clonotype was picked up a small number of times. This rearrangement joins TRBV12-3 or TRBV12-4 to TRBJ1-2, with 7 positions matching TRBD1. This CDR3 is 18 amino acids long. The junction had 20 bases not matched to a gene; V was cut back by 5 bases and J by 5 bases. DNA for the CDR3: TGTGCCAGCAGTCCCCGAGGTAGGGGGCGCCAGTTAAAGTATGGCTACACCTTC. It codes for CASSPRGRGRQLKYGYTF.

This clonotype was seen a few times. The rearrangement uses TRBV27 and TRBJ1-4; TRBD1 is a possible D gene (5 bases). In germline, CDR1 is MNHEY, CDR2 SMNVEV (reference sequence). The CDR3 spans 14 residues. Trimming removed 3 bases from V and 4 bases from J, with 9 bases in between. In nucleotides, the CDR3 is TGTGCCAGCAGTTTGACCAGGGATAATGAAAAACTGTTTTTT. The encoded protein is CASSLTRDNEKLFF.

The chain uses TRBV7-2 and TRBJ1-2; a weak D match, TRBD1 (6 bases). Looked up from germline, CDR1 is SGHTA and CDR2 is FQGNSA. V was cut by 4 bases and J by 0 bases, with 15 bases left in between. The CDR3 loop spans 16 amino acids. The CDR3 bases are TGTGCCAGCAGCTGGACAACCGGGACAACTAACTATGGCTACACCTTC. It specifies CASSWTTGTTNYGYTF.

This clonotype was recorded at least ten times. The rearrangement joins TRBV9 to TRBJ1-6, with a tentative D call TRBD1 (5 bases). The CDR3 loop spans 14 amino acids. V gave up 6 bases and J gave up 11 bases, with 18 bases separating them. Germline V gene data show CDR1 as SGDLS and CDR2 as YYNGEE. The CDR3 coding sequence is TGTGCCAGCACCCGGGACGGGGGTCTCGCACCCCTCCACTTT. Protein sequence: CASTRDGGLAPLHF. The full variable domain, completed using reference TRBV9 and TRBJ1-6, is DSGVTQTPKHLITATGQRVTLRCSPRSGDLSVYWYQQSLDQGLQFLIQYYNGEERAKGNILERFSAQQFPDLHSELNLSSLELGDSALYFCASTRDGGLAPLHFGNGTRLTVT.

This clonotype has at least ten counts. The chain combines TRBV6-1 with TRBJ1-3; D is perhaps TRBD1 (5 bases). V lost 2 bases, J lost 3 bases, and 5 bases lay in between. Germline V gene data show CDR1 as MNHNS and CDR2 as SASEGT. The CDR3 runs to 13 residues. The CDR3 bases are TGTGCCAGCAGTGAACAGGGTGGAAACACCATATATTTT. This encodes CASSEQGGNTIYF.

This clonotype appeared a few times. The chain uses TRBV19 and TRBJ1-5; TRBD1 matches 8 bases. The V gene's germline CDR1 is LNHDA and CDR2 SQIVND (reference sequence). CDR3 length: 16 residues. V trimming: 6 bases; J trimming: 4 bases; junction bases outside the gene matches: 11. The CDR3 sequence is CASSRDRGKGNQPQHF. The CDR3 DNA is TGTGCCAGTAGCCGAGACAGGGGAAAAGGGAATCAGCCCCAGCATTTT.

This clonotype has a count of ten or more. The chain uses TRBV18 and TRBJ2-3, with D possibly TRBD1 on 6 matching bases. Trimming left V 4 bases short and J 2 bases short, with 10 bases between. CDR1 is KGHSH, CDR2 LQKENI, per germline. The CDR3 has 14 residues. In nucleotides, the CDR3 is TGTGCCAGCTCACTCTGGACAGCCACAGATACGCAGTATTTT. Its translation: CASSLWTATDTQYF.

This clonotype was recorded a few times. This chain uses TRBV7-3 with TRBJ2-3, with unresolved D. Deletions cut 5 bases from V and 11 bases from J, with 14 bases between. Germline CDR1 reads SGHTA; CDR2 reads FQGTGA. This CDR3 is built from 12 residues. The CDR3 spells CASSQRPPKQYF. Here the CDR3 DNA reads TGTGCCAGCAGCCAAAGGCCGCCTAAGCAGTATTTT.

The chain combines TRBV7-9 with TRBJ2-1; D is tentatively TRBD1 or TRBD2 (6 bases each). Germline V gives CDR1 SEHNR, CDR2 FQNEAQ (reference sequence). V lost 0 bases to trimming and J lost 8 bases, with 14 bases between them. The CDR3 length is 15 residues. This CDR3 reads CASSLASGGLDEQFF. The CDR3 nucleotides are TGTGCCAGCAGCTTAGCCTCCGGGGGCCTAGATGAGCAGTTCTTC.

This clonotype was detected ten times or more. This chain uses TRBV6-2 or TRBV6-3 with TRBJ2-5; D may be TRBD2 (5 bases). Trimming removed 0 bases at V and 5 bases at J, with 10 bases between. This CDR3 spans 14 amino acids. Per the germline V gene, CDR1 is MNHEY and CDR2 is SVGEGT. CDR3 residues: CASSYSRRGETQYF. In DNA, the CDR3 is TGTGCCAGCAGTTACTCGCGACGAGGGGAGACCCAGTACTTC.

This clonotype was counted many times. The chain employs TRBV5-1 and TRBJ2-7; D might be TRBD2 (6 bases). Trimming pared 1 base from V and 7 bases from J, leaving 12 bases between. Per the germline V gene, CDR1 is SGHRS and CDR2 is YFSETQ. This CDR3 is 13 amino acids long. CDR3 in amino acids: CASSLYPRGEQYV. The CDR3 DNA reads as TGCGCCAGCAGCTTGTACCCTCGGGGGGAGCAGTACGTC.

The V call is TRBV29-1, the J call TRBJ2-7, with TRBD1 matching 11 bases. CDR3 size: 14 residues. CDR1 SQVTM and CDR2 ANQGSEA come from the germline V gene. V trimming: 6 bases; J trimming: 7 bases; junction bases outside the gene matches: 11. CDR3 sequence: CSVHPVGQGEEQYF. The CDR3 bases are TGCAGCGTCCATCCGGTGGGACAGGGGGAAGAGCAGTACTTC.